The next 5 T cell receptor beta chains were all read from a single sample in a study of metastatic and nonmetastatic thyroid tumors. Using MiXCR, TCRdb re-called clones from the PCR reads. The table includes about 40,000 clones, roughly 16% detected once. No treatment had been given to any patient before thyroid surgery. The sample consisted of blood. These receptors were collected from a female donor with papillary thyroid cancer or a benign thyroid nodule (not recorded which). Some clones in this sample may be carry-over from other donors' samples.

This clone came up a few times. Given a much more abundant clone one base away, this may be a read error. This rearrangement joins TRBV19 to TRBJ2-7, with D perhaps TRBD2 (5 bases). CDR3 length: 14 residues. V was cut by 4 bases and J by 2 bases, with 12 bases left in between. Germline CDR1 LNHDA, CDR2 SQIVND (reference sequence). DNA of the CDR3: TGTGCCAGTAGTAGAGGGTGGGAACCCTACGAGCAGTACTTC. This gives the protein CASSRGWEPYEQYF.

This clone came up many times. Within the sample, other DNA sequences also encode this same CDR3. This chain joins TRBV5-6 and TRBJ1-3; no clear D gene. V lost 0 bases to trimming and J lost 8 bases, with 15 bases between them. This CDR3 region has 15 residues. Germline V CDR1 and CDR2: SGHDT, YYEEEE. CDR3 sequence reads: CASSLAQLKRYTIYF. In DNA form, the CDR3 reads TGTGCCAGCAGCTTGGCCCAGTTAAAAAGATACACCATATATTTT.

This clone was recorded many times. The chain employs TRBV14 and TRBJ1-2; no firm D call. Deletions cut 2 bases from V and 1 base from J, with 5 bases between. Germline lookup yields CDR1 SGHDN and CDR2 FVKESK. There are 13 residues in the CDR3. This chain's CDR3 is CASSQNRNYGYTF. For the CDR3, the DNA is TGTGCCAGCAGCCAAAATCGTAACTATGGCTACACCTTC.

This clone has a count of ten or more. J is TRBJ2-3 and V is TRBV7-3, with D possibly TRBD2 on 5 matching bases. V lost 5 bases to trimming and J lost 3 bases, with 18 bases between them. Germline assignment: CDR1 SGHTA and CDR2 FQGTGA. The CDR3 loop spans 16 amino acids. CDR3 residues: CASSLGGRAVTDTQYF. The CDR3 DNA reads as TGTGCCAGCAGCCTCGGAGGAAGGGCGGTAACAGATACGCAGTATTTT.

This clone has just a few counts. This may arise from a read error, as a much more abundant clone is one base away. The chain recombines TRBV9 with TRBJ2-1; D may be TRBD1 (5 bases). Germline loops: CDR1 SGDLS, CDR2 YYNGEE. Trimming cost V 0 bases and J 9 bases, with 10 bases left between them. CDR3 length: 13 residues. The DNA for the CDR3 is TGTGCCAGCAGCGTAGATGAAGGGGTTGAGCAGTTCTTC. Protein: CASSVDEGVEQFF. Full variable domain (missing parts from reference TRBV9 and TRBJ2-1): DSGVTQTPKHLITATGQRVTLRCSPRSGDLSVYWYQQSLDQGLQFLIQYYNGEERAKGNILERFSAQQFPDLHSELNLSSLELGDSALYFCASSVDEGVEQFFGPGTRLTVL.